The table lists the clone carrying this TCR beta chain with a few counts. Stated time point: newly diagnosed GD, antithyroid drugs for less than 3 months. Making the TCR library involved RNA that had been extracted from PBMCs. This entry belongs to a study of regulatory T cells in long-lasting Graves disease. HTBI primers from iRepertoire and Arm-PCR of CDR3 regions yielded the TCR beta libraries. TCRdb independently ran MiXCR on the multiplex PCR reads; one entry per CDR3 protein. In the table there are 450,000 to 600,000 distinct CDR3 sequences, about 13% of which are singletons. The V end was cut by 1 base, the J end by 3 bases, with 13 bases between. This CDR3 has 15 amino acids. Germline V gene sequence: CDR1 MNHNS, CDR2 SASEGT. In addition, the sample was reused for a study of T cells in Graves' hyperthyroidism and ophthalmopathy.

The rearrangement links TRBV6-1 to TRBJ2-7; D remains unclear. The sequencing used peripheral blood mononuclear cells (PBMCs), collected at new diagnosis, from a patient treated with antithyroid drugs. The clonotype originates from a man aged 30-40 years with Graves disease. CDR3 region: CASSEGQLPGYEQYF. Written as DNA, the CDR3 is TGTGCCAGCAGTGAAGGGCAGCTCCCCGGCTACGAGCAGTACTTC.